The clone carrying this TCR beta chain was seen at least ten times. This sample stems from a study of T-cell reconstitution after alpha-beta-depleted transplantation in children. This sample's TCRbeta library carried unique molecular identifier barcodes. TCRdb recomputed calls from the PCR reads with MiXCR, one row per CDR3 protein. The sample has roughly 400,000 distinct CDR3 sequences, over 40% seen once. CDR1 and CDR2 (germline): KGHSH, LQKENI. This CDR3 has 11 residues. V lost 3 bases, J lost 8 bases, and 0 bases stayed unmatched. The genes are TRBV18 and TRBJ1-1; the match to TRBD1 covers 7 bases. The sample here was PBMCs, taken before TCRalphabeta/CD19-depleted stem cell transplant. The TCR originated in a girl aged 2 to 9 with aplastic anemia, due to receive a stem cell transplant. The CDR3 nucleotides read TGTGCCAGCTCACCGGGACAGGAAGCTTTCTTT. This gives the protein CASSPGQEAFF.